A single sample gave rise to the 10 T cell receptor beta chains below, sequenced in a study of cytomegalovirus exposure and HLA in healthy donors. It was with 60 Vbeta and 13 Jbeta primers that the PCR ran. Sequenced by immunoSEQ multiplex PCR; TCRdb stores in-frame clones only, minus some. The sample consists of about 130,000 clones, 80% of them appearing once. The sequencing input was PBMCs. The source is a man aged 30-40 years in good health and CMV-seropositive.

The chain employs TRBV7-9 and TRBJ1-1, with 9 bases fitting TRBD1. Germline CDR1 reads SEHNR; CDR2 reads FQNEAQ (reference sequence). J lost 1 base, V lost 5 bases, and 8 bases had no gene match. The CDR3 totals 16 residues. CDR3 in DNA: TGTGCCAGCAGCCAATCGGACAGGGGAGGGAACACTGAAGCTTTCTTT. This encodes CASSQSDRGGNTEAFF.

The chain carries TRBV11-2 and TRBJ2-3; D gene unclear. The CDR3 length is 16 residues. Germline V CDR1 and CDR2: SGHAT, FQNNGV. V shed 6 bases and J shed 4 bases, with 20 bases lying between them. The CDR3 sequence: CASRSPGSEIADTQYF. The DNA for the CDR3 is TGTGCCAGCAGGTCACCAGGTTCTGAGATCGCAGATACGCAGTATTTT. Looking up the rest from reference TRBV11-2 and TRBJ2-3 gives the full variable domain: EAGVAQSPRYKIIEKRQSVAFWCNPISGHATLYWYQQILGQGPKLLIQFQNNGVVDDSQLPKDRFSAERLKGVDSTLKIQPAKLEDSAVYLCASRSPGSEIADTQYFGPGTRLTVL.

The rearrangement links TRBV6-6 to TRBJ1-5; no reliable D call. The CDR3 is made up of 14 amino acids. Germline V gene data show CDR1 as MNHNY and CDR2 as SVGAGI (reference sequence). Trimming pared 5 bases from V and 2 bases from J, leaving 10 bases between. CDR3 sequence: CASSRGSGNQPQHF. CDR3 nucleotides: TGTGCCAGCAGTCGGGGAAGCGGCAATCAGCCCCAGCATTTT.

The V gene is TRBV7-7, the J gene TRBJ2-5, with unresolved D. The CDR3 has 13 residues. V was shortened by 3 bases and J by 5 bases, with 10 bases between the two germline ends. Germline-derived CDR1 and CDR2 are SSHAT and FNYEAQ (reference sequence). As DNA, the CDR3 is TGTGCCAGCAGCTTCGCGGATACGGAGACCCAGTACTTC. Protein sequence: CASSFADTETQYF.

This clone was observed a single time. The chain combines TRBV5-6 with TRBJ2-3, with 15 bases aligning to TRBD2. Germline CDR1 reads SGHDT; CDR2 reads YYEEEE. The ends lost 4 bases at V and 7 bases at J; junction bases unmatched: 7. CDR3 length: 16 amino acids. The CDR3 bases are TGTGCCAGCAGCGGACTAGCGGGGGGGGGTGGAAATACGCAGTATTTT. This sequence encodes CASSGLAGGGGNTQYF.

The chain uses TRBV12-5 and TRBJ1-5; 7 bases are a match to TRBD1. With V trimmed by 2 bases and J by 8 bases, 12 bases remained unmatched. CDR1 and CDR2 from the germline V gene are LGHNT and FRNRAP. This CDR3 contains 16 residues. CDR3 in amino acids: CASGLWDSSPREPQHF. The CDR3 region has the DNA TGTGCTAGTGGTTTGTGGGACAGCTCACCGAGGGAGCCCCAGCATTTT. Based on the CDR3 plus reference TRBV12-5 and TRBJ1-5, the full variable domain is DARVTQTPRHKVTEMGQEVTMRCQPILGHNTVFWYRQTMMQGLELLAYFRNRAPLDDSGMPKDRFSAEMPDATLATLKIQPSEPRDSAVYFCASGLWDSSPREPQHFGDGTRLSIL.

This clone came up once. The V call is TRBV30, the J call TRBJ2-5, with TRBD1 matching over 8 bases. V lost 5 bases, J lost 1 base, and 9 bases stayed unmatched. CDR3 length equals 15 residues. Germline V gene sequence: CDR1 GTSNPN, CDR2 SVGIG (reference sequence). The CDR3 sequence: CAWGRGRAGQETQYF. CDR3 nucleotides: TGTGCCTGGGGCAGGGGGCGCGCGGGCCAAGAGACCCAGTACTTC.

The DNA of the CDR3 is TGTGCCAGCAGTGAGCACAGGGGGGAGGACACTGAAGCTTTCTTT. It encodes CASSEHRGEDTEAFF. V gene TRBV25-1 combines with J gene TRBJ1-1; 8 bases match TRBD1. From germline, CDR1 is MGHDK and CDR2 SYGVNS. CDR3 size: 15 residues. The V gene end was trimmed by 3 bases and the J gene end by 3 bases; junction bases not matched to a gene: 6.

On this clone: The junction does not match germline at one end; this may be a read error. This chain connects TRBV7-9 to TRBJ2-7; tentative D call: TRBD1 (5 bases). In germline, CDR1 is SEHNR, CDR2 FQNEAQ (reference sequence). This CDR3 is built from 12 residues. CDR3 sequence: CSSSFDSYEQYF. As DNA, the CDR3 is TGTTCCAGCAGCTTCGACAGCTACGAGCAGTACTTC.

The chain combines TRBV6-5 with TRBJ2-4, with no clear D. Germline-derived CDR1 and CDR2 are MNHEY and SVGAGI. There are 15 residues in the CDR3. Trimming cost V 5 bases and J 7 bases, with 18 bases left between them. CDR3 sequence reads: CASSPLNRGSNIQYF. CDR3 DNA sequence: TGTGCCAGCAGTCCCTTGAACCGCGGTTCGAACATTCAGTACTTC.